The clone carrying this TCR beta chain was seen a few times. The CDR3 runs to 15 residues. Trimming removed 5 bases from V and 0 bases from J, with 13 bases in between. CDR1 SGHNT and CDR2 YENEEA come from the germline V gene. Membership in each cohort depended on participant-reported clinical history. Resolution of symptoms, clearance, or two negative PCRs was present in recovered Cohort 3 donors. The data are from a study of blood T cell repertoires in COVID-19. In the original processing: For nucleated cells, counts were estimated from reference gene primer amplification. Libraries were prepared by immunoSEQ multiplex PCR; TCRdb keeps only in-frame clonotypes and omits some of them. The DNA was the basis for D and trimming; V, J and clone size are from that table. The table has approximately 230,000 clones, over 75% seen once.

Material: PBMCs or T cells enriched from blood (not recorded which). The rearrangement uses TRBV11-3 and TRBJ1-2, with a tentative D call TRBD1 (6 bases). The source of this sequence is a man between 18 and 29 years old who had recovered from COVID-19. The chain's CDR3 is CASSRRDKANYGYTF. In DNA form, the CDR3 reads TGTGCCAGCAGCCGCCGGGACAAAGCTAACTATGGCTACACCTTC. The whole variable domain, remainder taken from reference TRBV11-3 and TRBJ1-2, is EAGVVQSPRYKIIEKKQPVAFWCNPISGHNTLYWYLQNLGQGPELLIRYENEEAVDDSQLPKDRFSAERLKGVDSTLKIQPAELGDSAVYLCASSRRDKANYGYTFGSGTRLTVV.